The T cell receptor beta chain under discussion was sequenced for a study of blood T cell repertoires in COVID-19. Sequencing used immunoSEQ multiplex PCR; TCRdb keeps in-frame clones, though not all of them. Counted here are approximately 170,000 clones, approximately 80% occurring once; the ten biggest clones make up roughly 7.3%. V was clipped by 9 bases and J by 4 bases, with 16 bases between them. The CDR3 is made up of 14 amino acids. From germline, CDR1 is WNHNN and CDR2 SYGVQD (reference sequence). The origin of this receptor is a woman in her forties or fifties who had recovered from COVID-19. V and J are TRBV10-1 and TRBJ1-5, with D unclear. The specimen sequenced was PBMCs or T cells enriched from blood (not recorded which). Written as DNA, the CDR3 is TGCGCCAGGTTTCGAGGAGGCGGGAATCAGCCCCAGCATTTT. Translating it yields CARFRGGGNQPQHF.